A single sample is the source of the 7 T cell receptor beta chains below, sequenced in a study of identical twins. Each CDR3 protein gets one entry after TCRdb re-called the 5' RACE reads with MiXCR. The repertoire holds hundreds of thousands of distinct CDR3 sequences, roughly 10% seen once, with about 5.5% in the top ten. Material for sequencing was memory (CD45RO+) T cells sorted from blood. These receptors were taken from a woman aged 18-35 years in good health.

This clonotype appeared many times. The rearrangement uses TRBV14 and TRBJ2-5; 7 bases agree with TRBD2. CDR1 and CDR2 (germline): SGHDN, FVKESK. V lost 4 bases and J lost 4; bases outside the gene matches: 18. The CDR3 extends over 18 amino acids. As DNA, the CDR3 is TGTGCCAGCAGCCGCCGGAGGGTAACGAGAGTAGCGGGAGAGACCCAGTACTTC. Its protein is CASSRRRVTRVAGETQYF.

The chain uses TRBV29-1 and TRBJ2-1; 7 bases align to TRBD2. The CDR3 contains 13 residues. CDR1 and CDR2 from the germline V gene are SQVTM and ANQGSEA. Unmatched junction bases numbered 7, after V lost 7 bases and J lost 4 bases. The CDR3 coding sequence is TGCAGCGCTGCGGGGGTAGGGTACAATGAGCAGTTCTTC. Translation gives CSAAGVGYNEQFF.

This clonotype has a handful of counts. This chain connects TRBV20-1 to TRBJ2-1, with 8 bases lining up with TRBD2. The CDR3 runs 15 residues. V lost 5 bases and J lost 3; bases outside the gene matches: 9. Germline CDR1 DFQATT, CDR2 SNEGSKA (reference sequence). The CDR3 nucleotides read TGCAGTGCTCCCAGCGGGAGCTGGATCTACAATGAGCAGTTCTTC. Translating it yields CSAPSGSWIYNEQFF.

This clonotype has more than one count but fewer than ten. The V gene is TRBV29-1, the J gene TRBJ1-3; 8 nucleotides agree with TRBD1. CDR3 size: 13 residues. The J segment lost 3 bases and the V segment lost 6 bases, leaving 4 bases of the junction unmatched. The germline V gene has CDR1 SQVTM and CDR2 ANQGSEA. The CDR3 DNA is TGCAGCGTCGGGGACAGGAATGGAAACACCATATATTTT. It translates to CSVGDRNGNTIYF.

The chain combines TRBV10-3 with TRBJ1-1; D is unresolved. CDR1 is ENHRY, CDR2 SYGVKD, per germline. The CDR3 loop spans 15 amino acids. V was cut by 2 bases and J by 1 base, with 11 bases left in between. CDR3 in amino acids: CAISERGRSNTEAFF. DNA of the CDR3: TGTGCCATCAGTGAGAGAGGACGGTCGAACACTGAAGCTTTCTTT.

This clonotype has a count of ten or more. V usage is TRBV15 and J usage is TRBJ2-1, with TRBD1 identical over 7 bases. There are 13 residues in the CDR3. Germline assignment: CDR1 LNHNV and CDR2 YYDKDF (reference sequence). J was trimmed by 16 bases and V by 0 bases; bases with no gene match: 9. The CDR3 region has the DNA TGTGCCACCAGCAGAGATGCCCGGGACAGATCCTTCTTC. Translating it yields CATSRDARDRSFF. Full variable domain (rest looked up from reference TRBV15 and TRBJ2-1): DAMVIQNPRYQVTQFGKPVTLSCSQTLNHNVMYWYQQKSSQAPKLLFHYYDKDFNNEADTPDNFQSRRPNTSFCFLDIRSPGLGDTAMYLCATSRDARDRSFFGPGTRLTVL.

The genes are TRBV29-1 and TRBJ1-3; weak D call: TRBD1 (5 bases). The CDR3 loop spans 14 amino acids. The germline V and J ends were trimmed by 4 bases and 0 bases, with 10 bases remaining between them. Germline V gene lookup returns CDR1 SQVTM and CDR2 ANQGSEA. The CDR3 DNA follows: TGCAGCGTTGGGGACGGAATCTCTGGAAACACCATATATTTT. Its protein product is CSVGDGISGNTIYF.